This T cell receptor beta chain was recorded in a study of CD8+CD57+ T cells in acquired aplastic anemia. Study at large: Healthy-donor CD4+ cells averaged roughly 10.8 million reads. The study's findings and limits: A set of around 30 CD8+ CDR3 sequences was shared between patients and controls, and these sequences appeared highly expressed in patients.

It was genomic DNA that served as the template for profiling TCR beta VDJ and CDR3. TCRdb ran MiXCR on the reads and lists one entry per CDR3 protein. This table holds 60,000 to 75,000 distinct CDR3 sequences, about 50% found once. The sample holds many counts of this clonotype. Its cognate antigen is unknown. CDR1 and CDR2 from the germline V gene are SGHRS and YFSETQ. This CDR3 region has 15 residues. The V gene end was trimmed by 4 bases and the J gene end by 2 bases; junction bases not matched to a gene: 7. This chain uses TRBV5-1 with TRBJ1-1; 8 positions agree with TRBD1. The clonotype comes from a human donor in good health, serving as a control. Source material: sorted CD4+, CD8+, or CD8+CD57+ T cells (not recorded which) from PBMCs. The CDR3 nucleotides read TGCGCCAGCAGCGCCCAGGGGGCGACAAACACTGAAGCTTTCTTT. Translated: CASSAQGATNTEAFF.